This entry lists 22 T cell receptor beta chains sequenced from one sample in a study of blood T cell repertoires in COVID-19 (dated by TCRdb to 2018 to 2021). Library preparation used the immunoSEQ multiplex PCR assay. TCRdb provides this immuneACCESS table in a form limited to in-frame rearrangements. Some clones are lacking; in checked studies, under half of them reflect an unresolved V gene, and why the rest are absent is not known. The sample table shows 200,000 or so clones, and 82% are seen once. The ten largest clones take up about 4.9% of the sample. Material for sequencing was peripheral blood. These receptors were collected from a woman aged 30 to 39 with acute or convalescent COVID-19.

The rearrangement links TRBV27 to TRBJ1-6, with 10 bases aligning to TRBD1. V shed 6 bases, J shed 7 bases, and the junction held 6 bases outside the gene matches. The CDR3 spans 15 residues. CDR1 MNHEY and CDR2 SMNVEV come from the germline V gene (reference sequence). The CDR3 DNA reads as TGTGCCAGCAGGCGAGGACAGGGGGGGAATTCACCCCTCCACTTT. It specifies CASRRGQGGNSPLHF.

Of note for this clone: The sample contains more than one DNA sequence encoding this CDR3. This sequence joins TRBV7-9 and TRBJ2-7; D not certain. Germline V CDR1 and CDR2: SEHNR, FQNEAQ (reference sequence). The ends were cut back, 1 base at V and 2 bases at J, with 6 bases in the middle. There are 13 residues in the CDR3. CDR3 in amino acids: CASSLGTAYEQYF. Written as DNA, the CDR3 is TGTGCCAGCAGCTTAGGAACGGCCTACGAGCAGTACTTC. The whole variable domain, filled in from reference TRBV7-9 and TRBJ2-7, reads DTGVSQNPRHKITKRGQNVTFRCDPISEHNRLYWYRQTLGQGPEFLTYFQNEAQLEKSRLLSDRFSAERPKGSFSTLEIQRTEQGDSAMYLCASSLGTAYEQYFGPGTRLTVT.

The rearrangement uses TRBV15 and TRBJ1-2, with no clear D. Germline CDR1 and CDR2: LNHNV and YYDKDF (reference sequence). V lost 0 bases, J lost 4 bases, and 6 bases lay in between. The CDR3 consists of 13 residues. The CDR3 coding sequence is TGTGCCACCAGCAGAGACGCAGGCTATGGCTACACCTTC. This sequence encodes CATSRDAGYGYTF.

J is TRBJ2-7 and V is TRBV14; 7 nucleotides line up with TRBD1. The CDR3 spans 15 residues. Germline values: CDR1 SGHDN, CDR2 FVKESK. V trimming: 1 base; J trimming: 3 bases; junction bases outside the gene matches: 6. The CDR3 DNA follows: TGTGCCAGCAGCCAAGGGAAGGGGGCGGACTACGAGCAGTACTTC. This encodes CASSQGKGADYEQYF.

The rearrangement joins TRBV12-5 to TRBJ2-2; 7 nucleotides line up with TRBD2. CDR1 is LGHNT, CDR2 FRNRAP, per germline. This CDR3 is built from 12 residues. V shed 6 bases, J shed 8 bases, and the junction held 3 bases outside the gene matches. DNA for the CDR3: TGTGCTAGTGGACGCGGGGGAGGGGAGCTGTTTTTT. Its translation is CASGRGGGELFF.

This clone was picked up a small number of times. Additional DNA sequences in this sample encode the identical CDR3. The chain couples TRBV15 to TRBJ1-1; D remains unclear. Germline-derived CDR1 and CDR2 are LNHNV and YYDKDF (reference sequence). V dropped 5 bases and J dropped 1 base, with 17 bases sitting between them. CDR3 length equals 16 residues. The CDR3 is CATSRTGGLRNTEAFF. The CDR3 region has the DNA TGTGCCACCAGCCGGACGGGCGGGTTAAGGAACACTGAAGCTTTCTTT.

This clone was counted a single time. This chain joins TRBV6-6 and TRBJ1-5; no firm D call. Trimming stripped 7 bases from V and 4 bases from J, with 11 bases between. Germline lookup yields CDR1 MNHNY and CDR2 SVGAGI (reference sequence). There are 13 residues in the CDR3. CDR3 residues: CASNRPGNQPQHF. DNA for the CDR3: TGTGCCAGCAACCGCCCGGGGAATCAGCCCCAGCATTTT.

The rearrangement links TRBV4-3 to TRBJ2-1; 11 bases are a match to TRBD2. With 0 bases clipped from V and 9 bases from J, the junction kept 4 bases outside the gene matches. Germline CDR1 reads LGHNA; CDR2 reads YSLEER. This CDR3 comprises 15 residues. The DNA of the CDR3 is TGCGCCAGCAGCCAAGAATGGCTAGCGGGAGGTGAGCAGTTCTTC. Protein product: CASSQEWLAGGEQFF.

The gene calls are TRBV4-2 and TRBJ2-4, with D perhaps TRBD1 (5 bases). V lost 2 bases and J 3 bases, leaving 23 bases between the germline ends. This CDR3 has 19 residues. Germline loops: CDR1 LGHNA, CDR2 YNFKEQ. Here the CDR3 DNA reads TGTGCCAGCAGCCAAACATGGGGAAATCAGGGCAGGGACAAAAACATTCAGTACTTC. Protein product: CASSQTWGNQGRDKNIQYF.

The chain couples TRBV19 to TRBJ2-1, with 8 nucleotides matching TRBD1. The V and J ends lost 6 bases and 5 bases, in that order; junction bases with no gene match: 9. CDR1 and CDR2 (germline): LNHDA, SQIVND (reference sequence). The CDR3 spans 15 residues. The CDR3 DNA reads as TGTGCCAGTAGAAACCCCGGGACAGGCGACAATGAGCAGTTCTTC. Translated: CASRNPGTGDNEQFF.

This clone was detected a few times. This chain joins TRBV28 and TRBJ1-5; 7 nucleotides agree with TRBD1. V lost 6 bases to trimming and J lost 4 bases; unmatched junction nucleotides: 6. CDR3 length: 14 residues. Germline CDR1 and CDR2: MDHEN and SYDVKM. CDR3 amino acids: CASSPDRVNQPQHF. For the CDR3, the DNA is TGTGCCAGCAGCCCTGACAGGGTTAATCAGCCCCAGCATTTT.

The rearrangement joins TRBV28 to TRBJ1-3; a weak D match, TRBD1 (6 bases). With 6 bases removed from V and 8 bases from J, the gap between germline ends came to 20 bases. The CDR3 totals 15 residues. Germline loops: CDR1 MDHEN, CDR2 SYDVKM. The CDR3 here is CASSGTGKWDHTIYF. The CDR3 coding sequence is TGTGCCAGCAGCGGAACAGGGAAGTGGGACCACACCATATATTTT. The entire variable domain, with the rest obtained from reference TRBV28 and TRBJ1-3, is as follows: DVKVTQSSRYLVKRTGEKVFLECVQDMDHENMFWYRQDPGLGLRLIYFSYDVKMKEKGDIPEGYSVSREKKERFSLILESASTNQTSMYLCASSGTGKWDHTIYFGEGSWLTVV.

This chain links TRBV7-2 with TRBJ2-7; TRBD2 matches at 13 bases. The V and J ends lost 5 bases and 2 bases, in that order; junction bases with no gene match: 12. CDR3 length: 18 residues. CDR1 and CDR2 from the germline V gene are SGHTA and FQGNSA. This CDR3 reads CASSLRGPGLAGPYEQYF. For the CDR3, the DNA is TGTGCCAGCAGCCTGAGGGGCCCGGGACTAGCGGGACCCTACGAGCAGTACTTC.

The chain is built from TRBV3-1 (or the pseudogene TRBV3-2) and TRBJ2-2; a possible D gene is TRBD1 (6 bases). The CDR3 totals 17 residues. Germline CDR1 LGHDT, CDR2 YNNKEL (reference sequence). V was shortened by 4 bases and J by 2 bases, with 17 bases between the two germline ends. The CDR3 reads CASSRGNRVGNTGELFF. CDR3 sequence (DNA): TGTGCCAGCAGCCGCGGTAACAGGGTAGGAAACACCGGGGAGCTGTTTTTT.

This sequence joins TRBV5-4 and TRBJ2-1; D possibly corresponds to TRBD2 (6 bases). Germline CDR1 and CDR2: SGHNT and YYREEE (reference sequence). The CDR3 runs 14 residues. Trimming left V 5 bases short and J 3 bases short, with 12 bases between. The DNA of the CDR3 is TGTGCCAGCAGGCCGACTAGTAGCTACAATGAGCAGTTCTTC. Protein product: CASRPTSSYNEQFF.

The CDR3 loop reads CASSYSETGVRGYTF. In DNA, the CDR3 is TGTGCCAGCAGTTACTCGGAGACAGGGGTACGGGGCTACACCTTC. The chain links TRBV6-2 or TRBV6-3 to TRBJ1-2, with 8 nucleotides matching TRBD1. Germline loops: CDR1 MNHEY, CDR2 SVGEGT. This CDR3 has 15 residues. The trim removed 0 bases at V and 8 bases at J, leaving 8 bases unmatched.

V usage is TRBV24-1 and J usage is TRBJ1-2; TRBD1 matches at 8 bases. Looked up from germline, CDR1 is KGHDR and CDR2 is SFDVKD. The CDR3 runs to 14 residues. J was trimmed by 4 bases and V by 5 bases; bases with no gene match: 5. CDR3 bases: TGTGCCACCAGTGTGACAGGGGTGGGCTATGGCTACACCTTC. Translation gives CATSVTGVGYGYTF.

The J gene is TRBJ2-1, the V gene TRBV27; D gene ambiguous. This CDR3 region has 13 residues. Per the germline V gene, CDR1 is MNHEY and CDR2 is SMNVEV (reference sequence). Between the trimmed V and J ends, which lost 0 bases and 7 bases, there was a span of 7 bases. CDR3 nucleotide sequence: TGTGCCAGCAGTTTATCGATTCGGAATGAGCAGTTCTTC. Amino acids: CASSLSIRNEQFF.

This clone has just a few counts. The CDR3 loop reads CASSGGRGRDRGYTF. DNA of the CDR3: TGTGCCAGCAGTGGGGGCAGGGGGCGAGACCGTGGCTACACCTTC. The chain is built from TRBV2 and TRBJ1-2, with TRBD1 matching 8 bases. The CDR3 loop spans 15 amino acids. Per germline, CDR1 SNHLY and CDR2 FYNNEI. The V and J ends lost 4 bases and 7 bases, in that order; junction bases with no gene match: 11.

The chain employs TRBV4-2 and TRBJ2-3; 9 bases agree with TRBD1. The CDR3 length is 18 residues. Germline loops: CDR1 LGHNA, CDR2 YNFKEQ. V dropped 2 bases and J dropped 1; count of bases not matched to a gene: 10. CDR3 residues: CASSQSPTGGIGTDTQYF. CDR3 DNA: TGTGCCAGCAGCCAATCACCGACAGGGGGTATTGGCACAGATACGCAGTATTTT.

This clone appeared a single time. The chain couples TRBV5-1 to TRBJ2-3; possible D gene TRBD1, 5 bases. Germline V gene sequence: CDR1 SGHRS, CDR2 YFSETQ. The ends were cut back, 3 bases at V and 7 bases at J, with 9 bases in the middle. The CDR3 contains 12 residues. DNA for the CDR3: TGCGCCAGCAGCTACCAGGGCTATACGCAGTATTTT. Amino acid sequence: CASSYQGYTQYF.

This clone was seen only once. The V and J genes are TRBV7-9 and TRBJ1-2, with TRBD1 as a possible D gene (6 bases). CDR3 length: 13 amino acids. The germline CDR1 and CDR2 sequences are SEHNR and FQNEAQ (reference sequence). Trimming left V 1 base short and J 4 bases short, with 7 bases between. The CDR3 reads CASSLDRAYGYTF. CDR3 nucleotide sequence: TGTGCCAGCAGCTTAGACAGGGCCTATGGCTACACCTTC.